This TCR beta chain is drawn from a study of CD8+ T cells in alopecia areata. Treatment noted: oral pan-JAK inhibitor, 5-10 mg twice daily. Peripheral blood and lesional scalp punch biopsies came from alopecia areata patients. The CDR3 consists of 16 residues. The junction had 13 bases not matched to a gene; V was cut back by 6 bases and J by 6 bases. Per the germline V gene, CDR1 is SGHAT and CDR2 is FQNNGV. The authors extracted RNA and reverse transcribed it into cDNA as the sequencing template. The data were produced by immunoSEQ multiplex PCR, yet TCRdb's version contains in-frame clones alone and is incomplete. The table has 3,000 to 4,500 clones, 70% to 85% seen once; the top ten hold about 6.6%.

The gene calls are TRBV11-2 and TRBJ2-1; 8 nucleotides line up with TRBD2. The material sequenced was skin, taken at week 24, from a patient treated with tofacitinib. This TCR was sampled from a human donor with alopecia areata. In nucleotides, the CDR3 is TGTGCCAGCAGAAATTCTCGGGGGGGCCGTTTCAATGAGCAGTTCTTC. Protein sequence: CASRNSRGGRFNEQFF.